The 14 T cell receptor beta chains below were found in one sample sequenced in a study of T cell repertoires in cytomegalovirus infection (dated by TCRdb to about 2019). The sample was run on an Illumina HiSeq 1500. TCRdb handled the public reads itself, with Q25 trimming in fastp and clone calling in MiXCR, and kept productive beta chains. For every CDR3 protein sequence, its rows merge into one entry that carries the most common genes and DNA. This sample lists 900,000 to 950,000 distinct CDR3 sequences; about 33% were detected once. About an eighth of the sample belongs to the ten largest clones. This sample's treatment or condition label indicates: in vitro stimulation with specific CMV peptide epitopes to enrich CMV-specific T cells. Their cognate antigens are unknown. Sequenced material: cultured CD8+ T cells from PBMCs, taken from culture after CMV antigen stimulation. All receptors derive from a human donor in good health (CMV status not recorded). Some clones in this sample may be carry-over from other donors' samples.

CDR3 protein: CASLAQGAAGANVLTF. In DNA, the CDR3 is TGTGCCAGCCTGGCGCAGGGGGCTGCCGGGGCCAACGTCCTGACTTTC. This rearrangement joins TRBV7-9 to TRBJ2-6; 8 positions agree with TRBD1. Per the germline V gene, CDR1 is SEHNR and CDR2 is FQNEAQ (reference sequence). The ends lost 8 bases at V and 4 bases at J; junction bases unmatched: 10. This CDR3 comprises 16 residues.

This clonotype was counted only a few times. The rearrangement uses TRBV9 and TRBJ2-3, with D possibly matching TRBD2 (7 bases). V lost 6 bases to trimming and J lost 0 bases, with 14 bases between them. The CDR3 has 15 residues. Germline CDR1 is SGDLS and CDR2 is YYNGEE. In DNA, the CDR3 is TGTGCCAGCAAGGGGGGCGGGGGTAGCACAGATACGCAGTATTTT. It is translated as CASKGGGGSTDTQYF.

The chain recombines TRBV28 with TRBJ1-4; no definite D call. The CDR3 contains 13 residues. Germline CDR1 MDHEN, CDR2 SYDVKM. V lost 9 bases and J 8 bases, leaving 16 bases between the germline ends. CDR3 amino acids: CASRPALIEKLFF. CDR3 in DNA: TGTGCCAGTCGCCCTGCACTAATCGAAAAACTGTTTTTT.

The V call is TRBV15, the J call TRBJ2-6; TRBD1 matches 7 bases. Germline loops: CDR1 LNHNV, CDR2 YYDKDF (reference sequence). The CDR3 extends over 15 amino acids. Trimming at V came to 3 bases and at J to 2 bases, leaving 1 base not matched to a gene. DNA of the CDR3: TGTGCCACCAGCAGGACAGGGACTGGGGCCAACGTCCTGACTTTC. Translation gives CATSRTGTGANVLTF.

This clonotype was counted a few times. The V and J genes are TRBV4-1 and TRBJ1-1, with D possibly being TRBD1 (6 bases). V lost 4 bases, J lost 8 bases, and 14 bases lay in between. The CDR3 spans 13 residues. Germline V gene data show CDR1 as MGHRA and CDR2 as YSYEKL. The CDR3 loop is CASSPFPTGEAFF. Written as DNA, the CDR3 is TGCGCCAGCAGCCCATTTCCAACAGGGGAAGCTTTCTTT.

In this sample, this clonotype turned up a few times. CDR3 region: CASSPPGLGVYNEQFF. The CDR3 nucleotides read TGTGCCAGCAGCCCGCCGGGTCTAGGGGTCTACAATGAGCAGTTCTTC. J is TRBJ2-1 and V is TRBV7-6; D may be TRBD1 (5 bases). Germline V lookup: CDR1 SGHVS, CDR2 FNYEAQ. V lost 5 bases and J lost 3, with 17 bases in between. The CDR3 length is 16 residues.

The V and J genes are TRBV7-8 and TRBJ2-7, with D unresolved. This CDR3 has 17 residues. CDR1 is SGHVS and CDR2 is FQNEAQ in the germline V gene. Deletions cut 1 base from V and 4 bases from J, with 20 bases between. The CDR3, as DNA: TGTGCCAGCAGCTTAGGTTACTCAGTACTTGAGAAGTACGAGCAGTACTTC. It yields the protein CASSLGYSVLEKYEQYF.

This clonotype was counted between two and nine times. This chain uses TRBV29-1 with TRBJ2-2, with D possibly matching TRBD1 (5 bases). V was trimmed by 2 bases and J by 1 base, leaving 11 bases between them. The CDR3 has 15 amino acids. Germline CDR1 SQVTM, CDR2 ANQGSEA. CDR3 sequence reads: CSVEPADRNTGELFF. The CDR3 DNA is TGCAGCGTTGAACCGGCTGACAGGAACACCGGGGAGCTGTTTTTT.

In this sample, this clonotype turned up a few times. The chain employs TRBV20-1 and TRBJ1-1; the D is unclear. The germline V and J ends were trimmed by 3 bases and 0 bases, with 11 bases remaining between them. The CDR3 length is 14 residues. Germline assignment: CDR1 DFQATT and CDR2 SNEGSKA (reference sequence). In nucleotides, the CDR3 is TGCAGTGCTAGCGAAGAGTATTTGAACACTGAAGCTTTCTTT. Amino acid sequence: CSASEEYLNTEAFF.

The chain joins TRBV6-2 or TRBV6-3 to TRBJ2-1; 8 nucleotides agree with TRBD2. J lost 6 bases, V lost 6 bases, and 10 bases had no gene match. CDR1 is MNHEY and CDR2 is SVGEGT in the germline V gene. This CDR3 comprises 15 residues. The CDR3 coding sequence is TGTGCCAGCAGCTCGACTAGCGAGGGTAGCAATGAGCAGTTCTTC. This translates into CASSSTSEGSNEQFF.

This chain uses TRBV27 with TRBJ1-1, with D unclear. CDR1 and CDR2 (germline): MNHEY, SMNVEV (reference sequence). The CDR3 runs to 15 residues. The germline V and J ends were trimmed by 5 bases and 4 bases, with 17 bases remaining between them. The DNA for the CDR3 is TGTGCCAGCAGTCCCCCCGGGTGGAGAACCACTGAAGCTTTCTTT. Its translation: CASSPPGWRTTEAFF.

This clonotype occurred a few times. A much larger clone differs from this one at a single base, so this may be a read error. This sequence joins TRBV7-8 and TRBJ2-1; TRBD2 agrees at 8 bases. The CDR3 covers 15 residues. The J segment lost 4 bases and the V segment lost 5 bases, leaving 7 bases of the junction unmatched. The germline V gene has CDR1 SGHVS and CDR2 FQNEAQ. In DNA form, the CDR3 reads TGTGCCAGCAGCCCCGGGACTAGGGGGTACAATGAGCAGTTCTTC. Translating gives CASSPGTRGYNEQFF. Drawing the rest from reference TRBV7-8 and TRBJ2-1, the complete variable domain is GAGVSQSPRYKVAKRGQDVALRCDPISGHVSLFWYQQALGQGPEFLTYFQNEAQLDKSGLPSDRFFAERPEGSVSTLKIQRTQQEDSAVYLCASSPGTRGYNEQFFGPGTRLTVL.

There are a few counts of this clonotype. The chain couples TRBV7-9 to TRBJ2-7; 10 bases line up with TRBD2. The CDR3 spans 16 residues. In germline, CDR1 is SEHNR, CDR2 FQNEAQ (reference sequence). J gave up 3 bases and V 0 bases, and 5 bases lay outside the gene matches. The CDR3 loop is CASSLAASGGRYEQYV. The CDR3 DNA follows: TGTGCCAGCAGCTTAGCGGCTAGCGGGGGTCGCTACGAGCAGTACGTC.

This clonotype was recorded at least ten times. The chain carries TRBV6-1 and TRBJ1-1, with D tentatively TRBD1 (5 bases). CDR1 and CDR2 from the germline V gene are MNHNS and SASEGT. Trimming cost V 7 bases and J 0 bases, with 18 bases left between them. This CDR3 has 16 amino acids. CDR3 loop: CASKEASGGLNTEAFF. The CDR3 DNA is TGTGCCAGCAAGGAAGCCAGCGGGGGATTGAACACTGAAGCTTTCTTT.